The TCR beta chain described here comes from a study of shared clonotypes between healthy human individuals. Background on the study: CD8 memory received one plate per donor, CD8 naive two, CD4 memory three and CD4 naive three.

A note on this clone: The antigen remains unidentified.

This CDR3 spans 16 amino acids. Trimming removed 3 bases at V and 0 bases at J, with 9 bases between. CDR1 is SGHNT, CDR2 YENEEA, per germline. Measured with immunoSEQ multiplex PCR; TCRdb has only the in-frame clones, and not every one. This sample carries 2 million to 3 million clones, 93% of them seen once, and the ten largest clones take around 0.4%. Study-level findings and limits: Sampling covered blood only; tissue repertoires likely differ.

The sequence came from a man aged 18 to 30 in good health. Some clones in this sample may be carry-over from other donors' samples. This chain joins TRBV11-3 and TRBJ2-6; no definite D call. Sequenced input: naive CD4+ T cells from PBMCs. Described subset: CD45RA+ positively selected. CDR3 protein: CASSFKLTSGANVLTF. The CDR3 nucleotides are TGTGCCAGCAGCTTCAAACTCACCTCTGGGGCCAACGTCCTGACTTTC.